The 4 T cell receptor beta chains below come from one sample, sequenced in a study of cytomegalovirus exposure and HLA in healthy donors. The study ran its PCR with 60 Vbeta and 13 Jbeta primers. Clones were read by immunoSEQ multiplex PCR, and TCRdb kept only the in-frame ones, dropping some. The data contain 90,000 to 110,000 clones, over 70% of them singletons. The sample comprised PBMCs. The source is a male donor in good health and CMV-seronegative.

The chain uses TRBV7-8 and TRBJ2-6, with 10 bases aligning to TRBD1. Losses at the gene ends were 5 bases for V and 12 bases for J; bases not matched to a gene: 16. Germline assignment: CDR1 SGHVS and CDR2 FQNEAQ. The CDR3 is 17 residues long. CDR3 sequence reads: CASSPTRDRGISTVLTF. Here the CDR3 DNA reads TGTGCCAGCAGCCCTACCAGGGACAGGGGCATCTCCACCGTCCTGACTTTC. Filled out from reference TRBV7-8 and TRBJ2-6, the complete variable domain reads GAGVSQSPRYKVAKRGQDVALRCDPISGHVSLFWYQQALGQGPEFLTYFQNEAQLDKSGLPSDRFFAERPEGSVSTLKIQRTQQEDSAVYLCASSPTRDRGISTVLTFGAGSRLTVL.

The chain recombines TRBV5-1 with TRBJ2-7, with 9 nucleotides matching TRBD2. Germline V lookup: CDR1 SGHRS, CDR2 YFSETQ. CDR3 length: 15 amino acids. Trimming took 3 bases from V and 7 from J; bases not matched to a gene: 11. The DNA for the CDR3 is TGCGCCAGCAGCTCGGGAGTAGCGGGAGAGAGAGAGCAGTACTTC. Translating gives CASSSGVAGEREQYF.

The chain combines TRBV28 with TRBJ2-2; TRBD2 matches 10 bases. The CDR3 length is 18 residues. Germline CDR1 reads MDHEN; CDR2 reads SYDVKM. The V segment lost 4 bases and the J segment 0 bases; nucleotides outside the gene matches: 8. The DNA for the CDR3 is TGTGCCAGCAGTTCCACACCAGCGGGAGGGCCGAACACCGGGGAGCTGTTTTTT. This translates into CASSSTPAGGPNTGELFF.

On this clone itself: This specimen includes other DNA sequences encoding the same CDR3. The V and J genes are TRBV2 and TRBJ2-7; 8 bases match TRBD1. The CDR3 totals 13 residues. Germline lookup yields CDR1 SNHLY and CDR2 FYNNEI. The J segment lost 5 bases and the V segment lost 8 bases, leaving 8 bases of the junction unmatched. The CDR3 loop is CASATGTGNEQYF. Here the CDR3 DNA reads TGTGCCAGCGCGACCGGGACAGGTAACGAGCAGTACTTC.